Following are 18 T cell receptor beta chains from one sample sequenced in a study of Tregs in tolerant kidney transplant recipients. The assay was immunoSEQ multiplex PCR, and TCRdb's table has in-frame clones only and misses some. The sample has 75,000 to 95,000 clones; about 92% are singletons. The sample taken for sequencing was CD8+ T cells from blood. The receptor set was obtained from a human donor in good health.

This clone appeared a single time. The chain links TRBV7-3 to TRBJ1-2, with 7 bases matching TRBD1. The CDR3 extends over 13 amino acids. V was pared by 6 bases and J by 3 bases, with 4 bases of the junction left unmatched. The V gene's germline CDR1 is SGHTA and CDR2 FQGTGA. The CDR3 sequence: CASRPGTDYGYTF. The CDR3 coding sequence is TGTGCCAGCAGGCCCGGGACAGACTATGGCTACACCTTC.

The rearrangement joins TRBV2 to TRBJ2-5; TRBD2 agrees at 15 bases. Germline loops: CDR1 SNHLY, CDR2 FYNNEI. The CDR3 is made up of 18 amino acids. With V trimmed by 3 bases and J by 3 bases, 8 bases remained unmatched. This CDR3 reads CASSDPAGTSGRKETQYF. The CDR3 nucleotides read TGTGCCAGCAGTGACCCGGCCGGGACTAGCGGGAGGAAAGAGACCCAGTACTTC.

This clone has a single count. The CDR3 here is CASRPGQTNYGYTF. Here the CDR3 DNA reads TGTGCCAGCAGACCGGGACAGACTAACTATGGCTACACCTTC. V and J are TRBV30 and TRBJ1-2, with 7 bases lining up with TRBD1. The germline V gene encodes CDR1 GTSNPN and CDR2 SVGIG (reference sequence). V was pared by 8 bases and J by 0 bases, with 9 bases of the junction left unmatched. CDR3 size: 14 residues.

This chain connects TRBV15 to TRBJ2-4; TRBD1 is a possible D gene (6 bases). Per the germline V gene, CDR1 is LNHNV and CDR2 is YYDKDF (reference sequence). Trimming removed 5 bases from V and 1 base from J, with 21 bases in between. The CDR3 sequence is 18 residues long. The CDR3 reads CATSPSSLGGEAKNIQYF. CDR3 nucleotide sequence: TGTGCCACCAGCCCCTCTTCTCTAGGGGGTGAGGCCAAAAACATTCAGTACTTC.

The chain combines TRBV9 with TRBJ1-1, with TRBD1 matching 7 bases. The CDR3 contains 13 residues. J was trimmed by 3 bases and V by 3 bases; bases with no gene match: 2. Germline V gives CDR1 SGDLS, CDR2 YYNGEE. CDR3: CASSATGDTEAFF. DNA for the CDR3: TGTGCCAGCAGCGCCACAGGGGACACTGAAGCTTTCTTT.

This clone has just a few counts. This chain uses TRBV2 with TRBJ1-5; no clear D. The germline V gene encodes CDR1 SNHLY and CDR2 FYNNEI. The CDR3 contains 14 residues. The V gene lost 3 bases and the J gene lost 5 bases, with 11 bases spanning the gap. Here the CDR3 reads CASSDLGGDQPQHF. The CDR3 bases are TGTGCCAGCAGTGACCTGGGTGGGGATCAGCCCCAGCATTTT.

The chain has TRBV6-5 and TRBJ2-5; perhaps TRBD1 as D (6 bases). Trimming removed 0 bases at V and 4 bases at J, with 12 bases between. The CDR3 is made up of 15 amino acids. CDR1 is MNHEY and CDR2 is SVGAGI in the germline V gene. The CDR3 DNA is TGTGCCAGCAGTTACTCGAGAGGGACACCAGAGACCCAGTACTTC. Its protein is CASSYSRGTPETQYF.

The CDR3 reads CASSEVGRASGELFF. The CDR3 DNA reads as TGTGCCAGCAGTGAAGTTGGGAGGGCGTCCGGGGAGCTGTTTTTT. This sequence joins TRBV2 and TRBJ2-2; the match to TRBD2 covers 7 bases. J lost 6 bases, V lost 1 base, and 5 bases had no gene match. Germline-derived CDR1 and CDR2 are SNHLY and FYNNEI. The CDR3 loop spans 15 amino acids. Full variable domain (outside the CDR3, taken from reference TRBV2 and TRBJ2-2): EPEVTQTPSHQVTQMGQEVILRCVPISNHLYFYWYRQILGQKVEFLVSFYNNEISEKSEIFDDQFSVERPDGSNFTLKIRSTKLEDSAMYFCASSEVGRASGELFFGEGSRLTVL.

This chain links TRBV19 with TRBJ2-1, with D perhaps given as TRBD1 or TRBD2 (5 bases each). CDR3 length: 13 amino acids. V dropped 1 base and J dropped 7 bases, with 8 bases sitting between them. Germline CDR1 LNHDA, CDR2 SQIVND (reference sequence). The CDR3 region has the DNA TGTGCCAGTAGTATAGCGAGGGGAAATGAGCAGTTCTTC. It is translated as CASSIARGNEQFF. Together with reference TRBV19 and TRBJ2-1, the CDR3 gives the full variable domain: DGGITQSPKYLFRKEGQNVTLSCEQNLNHDAMYWYRQDPGQGLRLIYYSQIVNDFQKGDIAEGYSVSREKKESFPLTVTSAQKNPTAFYLCASSIARGNEQFFGPGTRLTVL.

This clone was detected once. The chain uses TRBV30 and TRBJ2-1; 12 bases map to TRBD1. The CDR3 loop spans 12 amino acids. J was trimmed by 8 bases and V by 6 bases; bases with no gene match: 2. CDR1 is GTSNPN and CDR2 is SVGIG in the germline V gene (reference sequence). CDR3 nucleotide sequence: TGTGCCTGCGGGACAGGGGGCGATGAGCAGTTCTTC. Translating it yields CACGTGGDEQFF.

The gene calls are TRBV27 and TRBJ1-2; D might be TRBD1 (6 bases). CDR1 MNHEY and CDR2 SMNVEV come from the germline V gene (reference sequence). This CDR3 has 18 residues. Trimming stripped 0 bases from V and 6 bases from J, with 23 bases between. DNA for the CDR3: TGTGCCAGCAGTTTATCGAGCGGCAGGGGACCAGCGGCTAATGGCTACACCTTC. It specifies CASSLSSGRGPAANGYTF.

The rearrangement joins TRBV6-6 to TRBJ1-3; D not certain. This CDR3 is 16 amino acids long. Germline lookup yields CDR1 MNHNY and CDR2 SVGAGI (reference sequence). V lost 8 bases, J lost 1 base, and 18 bases lay in between. The CDR3 loop is CASGVPLRESGNTIYF. The CDR3 coding sequence is TGTGCCAGCGGGGTCCCCTTGAGGGAGTCTGGAAACACCATATATTTT.

The J gene is TRBJ2-6, the V gene TRBV11-2; TRBD1 matches 8 bases. The CDR3 runs to 18 residues. Germline CDR1 is SGHAT and CDR2 is FQNNGV. The V and J ends lost 4 bases and 2 bases, in that order; junction bases with no gene match: 10. The CDR3 is CASSYPPRTGPGANVLTF. In DNA, the CDR3 is TGTGCCAGCAGCTACCCCCCGCGGACAGGGCCTGGGGCCAACGTCCTGACTTTC.

J is TRBJ2-3 and V is TRBV5-1; TRBD2 matches at 8 bases. The CDR3 is made up of 16 amino acids. V was pared by 0 bases and J by 2 bases, with 5 bases of the junction left unmatched. Germline V gene lookup returns CDR1 SGHRS and CDR2 YFSETQ. The DNA for the CDR3 is TGCGCCAGCAGCTTGGGCAGCGGGGGTTCCACAGATACGCAGTATTTT. Translation gives CASSLGSGGSTDTQYF.

V and J are TRBV5-8 and TRBJ1-5; D gene ambiguous. This CDR3 is 12 amino acids long. CDR1 is SGHTS and CDR2 is YDEGEE in the germline V gene. V shed 0 bases and J shed 10 bases, with 8 bases lying between them. The CDR3 DNA reads TGTGCCAGCAGCTTGGTTGCGGAACCCCAGCATTTT. This encodes CASSLVAEPQHF.

The chain combines TRBV9 with TRBJ2-1, with D perhaps given as TRBD1 or TRBD2 (5 bases each). The CDR3 has 16 residues. The V and J ends lost 4 bases and 5 bases respectively, with 19 bases between them. CDR1 is SGDLS, CDR2 YYNGEE, per germline. The CDR3 DNA is TGTGCCAGCAGCCCTGATAGTAGACAGCGGAACAATGAGCAGTTCTTC. Translation gives CASSPDSRQRNNEQFF.

The chain recombines TRBV11-1 with TRBJ1-2; 9 nucleotides agree with TRBD1. The germline V gene has CDR1 SGHAT and CDR2 FQDESV (reference sequence). The junction had 5 bases not matched to a gene; V was cut back by 4 bases and J by 8 bases. This CDR3 comprises 13 residues. The CDR3 reads CASSSGTGRGYTF. DNA of the CDR3: TGTGCCAGCAGCTCCGGGACAGGGCGCGGCTACACCTTC.

The J gene is TRBJ1-2, the V gene TRBV7-8; the D gene is possibly TRBD1 (5 bases). V lost 1 base and J lost 3, with 12 bases in between. The CDR3 spans 15 residues. Germline loops: CDR1 SGHVS, CDR2 FQNEAQ. CDR3 loop: CASSLVAGRDYGYTF. In DNA, the CDR3 is TGTGCCAGCAGCTTAGTAGCAGGGCGGGACTATGGCTACACCTTC.